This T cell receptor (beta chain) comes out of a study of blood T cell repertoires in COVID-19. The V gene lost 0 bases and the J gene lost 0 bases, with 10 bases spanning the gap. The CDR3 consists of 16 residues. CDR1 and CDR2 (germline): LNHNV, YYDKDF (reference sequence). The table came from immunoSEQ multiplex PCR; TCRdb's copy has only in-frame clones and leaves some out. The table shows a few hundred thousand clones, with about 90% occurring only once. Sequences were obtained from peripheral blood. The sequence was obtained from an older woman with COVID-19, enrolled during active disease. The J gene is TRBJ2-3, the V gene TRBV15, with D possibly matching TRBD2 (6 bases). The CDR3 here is CATSRDRGTSTDTQYF. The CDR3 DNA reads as TGTGCCACCAGCAGAGATCGCGGGACTAGCACAGATACGCAGTATTTT.